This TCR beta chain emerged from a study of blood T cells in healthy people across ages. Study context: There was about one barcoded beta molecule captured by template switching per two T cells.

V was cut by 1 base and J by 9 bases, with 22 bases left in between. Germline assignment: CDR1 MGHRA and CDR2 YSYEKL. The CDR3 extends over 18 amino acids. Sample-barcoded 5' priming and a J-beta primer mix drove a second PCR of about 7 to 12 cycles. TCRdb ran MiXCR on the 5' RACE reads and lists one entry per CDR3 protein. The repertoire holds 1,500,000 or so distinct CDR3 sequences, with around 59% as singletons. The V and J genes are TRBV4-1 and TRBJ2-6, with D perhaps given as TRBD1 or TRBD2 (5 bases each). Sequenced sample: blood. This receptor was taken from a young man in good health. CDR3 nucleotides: TGCGCCAGCAGCCAAGTCTATGGGCAGGGAGAATGGGACAACGTCCTGACTTTC. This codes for CASSQVYGQGEWDNVLTF.